The sequence of this TCR beta chain was determined in a study of CD8+ T cells in alopecia areata. Germline V gene sequence: CDR1 SGHDT, CDR2 YYEEEE. With 0 bases removed from V and 3 bases from J, the gap between germline ends came to 9 bases. There are 14 residues in the CDR3. This clone was seen a handful of times. After isolation, RNA underwent reverse transcription to generate cDNA as the sequencing template. Clones were read by immunoSEQ multiplex PCR, and TCRdb kept only the in-frame ones, dropping some. The table lists about 210,000 clones, 64% of them singletons. Regarding treatment: oral pan-JAK inhibitor, 5-10 mg twice daily.

The receptor was isolated from a human donor with alopecia areata. Sequencing was performed on CD4+ T cells sorted from blood, taken at week 4, from a patient treated with tofacitinib. The chain has TRBV5-6 and TRBJ2-5, with D possibly TRBD1 on 6 matching bases. The CDR3 loop is CASSLATGEETQYF. For the CDR3, the DNA is TGTGCCAGCAGCTTGGCGACAGGAGAAGAGACCCAGTACTTC.